This T cell receptor beta chain came from a study of siplizumab effects on memory and regulatory T cells. Study results and caveats: Siplizumab produced a significant drop in alloreactive sequences attributable to unstimulated CD4+ memory cells.

With respect to this clone: The antigen remains undetermined.

This table comes from immunoSEQ multiplex PCR, and its TCRdb copy is limited to in-frame clones, with some not included. The table records some 100,000 clones, over 95% of them present only once. CDR3 length equals 14 residues. Trimming shortened V by 5 bases and J by 7 bases, and 14 bases separated the two germline ends. CDR1 and CDR2 from the germline V gene are MNHEY and SMNVEV (reference sequence). This chain joins TRBV27 and TRBJ2-2; a possible D gene is TRBD2 (5 bases). The sequenced sample was naive CD4+ T cells sorted from blood. The receptor comes from a human donor in good health. The CDR3 bases are TGTGCCAGCAGTAGACCGGGGTTCTTCGGGGAGCTGTTTTTT. Its translation is CASSRPGFFGELFF.